This T cell receptor beta chain came from a study of cytomegalovirus exposure and HLA in healthy donors. The study's findings and limits: TCR beta chain V- and J-gene trimming was linked, in a later analysis, to a missense variant in DCLRE1C.

A single count supports this clone. Its target is not known. A multiplex PCR was run with 60 Vbeta primers and 13 Jbeta primers. Sequencing was performed with immunoSEQ multiplex PCR; in TCRdb, only in-frame clones are kept and a portion is missing. The sample holds 180,000 or so clones, roughly 74% seen once. The receptor's source is a woman aged 40 to 50 in good health and CMV-seropositive. Material for sequencing was PBMCs.

The CDR3 protein is CASSVWPSGSSYNEQFF. As DNA, the CDR3 is TGTGCCAGCAGTGTTTGGCCAAGCGGGAGCTCCTACAATGAGCAGTTCTTC. The chain carries TRBV6-4 and TRBJ2-1; TRBD2 matches at 8 bases. CDR1 MRHNA and CDR2 SNTAGT come from the germline V gene. J lost 0 bases, V lost 4 bases, and 8 bases had no gene match. CDR3 size: 17 residues.